This TCR beta chain is from a study of blood T cell repertoires in COVID-19. About the research overall: The cDNA or gDNA used as material had been derived from T cells, B-cell-depleted T cells, or PBMCs.

Produced via immunoSEQ multiplex PCR; TCRdb's table is partial and in-frame only. The data show some 200,000 clones, 70% to 85% seen once. The germline CDR1 and CDR2 sequences are PRHDT and FYEKMQ (reference sequence). V was trimmed by 3 bases and J by 4 bases, leaving 15 bases between them. The CDR3 loop spans 15 amino acids. The receptor comes from a human donor with acute or convalescent COVID-19. The donor label of this sample is uncertain. The rearrangement joins TRBV13 to TRBJ2-5; no clear D gene. The specimen sequenced was peripheral blood. The CDR3: CASSFAEELGETQYF. The CDR3 coding sequence is TGTGCCAGCAGCTTTGCAGAGGAGTTGGGAGAGACCCAGTACTTC.